The TCR beta chain described here comes from a study of Graves' ophthalmopathy and Graves' hyperthyroidism (dated by TCRdb to 2016 to 2019). As for the study more broadly: Peripheral blood was collected before any treatment was given, at the time of initial diagnosis. TCR beta repertoire signatures were used to distinguish Graves' ophthalmopathy from Graves' hyperthyroidism and to predict progression to ophthalmopathy. In total, some 140 blood samples were TCR-sequenced: 40 to 45 ophthalmopathy, some 75 hyperthyroidism and approximately 17 hyperthyroidism-to-ophthalmopathy patients. A discovery set of 95 to 100 patients (43 ophthalmopathy, approximately 58 stable hyperthyroidism) was enrolled to explore V-J signatures distinguishing ophthalmopathy from hyperthyroidism. An independent validation cohort was composed of approximately 19 hyperthyroidism patients and around 16 patients who later progressed from hyperthyroidism to ophthalmopathy. In about 6 hyperthyroidism patients, the T-cell repertoire of thyroid tissue was compared with the T-cell repertoire of blood. Once sampling was done, hyperthyroidism patients were given methimazole at a starting dose of 30 mg daily, while ophthalmopathy patients were given high-dose intravenous methylprednisolone. What the work shows at the level of the full study, not this receptor alone: No statistical method was used to predetermine the sample size, and group allocation was not hidden from the investigators. Most of the expanded thyroid clonotypes with a frequency above 0.001 were also detected in blood, and it was suggested that the thyroid immune response may be reflected by blood repertoires. The 13-signature model separated ophthalmopathy from stable hyperthyroidism with roughly 89% sensitivity and around 84% specificity in cross-validation, and 80%/75% in the test set. In validation, the model predicted ophthalmopathy progression with about 70% sensitivity and about 77% specificity; around twelve predicted patients were CT-confirmed with GO in a median of 6.5 months.

From a lookup of the germline V gene, CDR1 and CDR2 are SGHTS and YDEGEE. The CDR3 runs 15 amino acids, cysteine and phenylalanine included. The entry retains the CDR3 DNA only, 45 bases that are in frame from base 1. V lost 4 bases and J lost 5 bases; the stretch between them is 19 bases long. The ophthalmopathy patients had moderately to severely active disease, with a Clinical Activity Score of 3 or higher, a NOSPECS grade of 4 or higher, and a disease duration of less than 3 months. Patients were excluded if they had other autoimmune diseases, uncontrolled infections, pregnancy or lactation. Clinical symptoms, serum thyroxine, TRAb, thyroid ultrasound and orbital computed tomography formed the basis of the diagnosis. PBMCs were isolated from roughly 10 ml of fresh peripheral blood by Ficoll-Paque density gradient centrifugation. Total RNA was extracted using Trizol reagent, and RNA quality was checked on an Agilent 2100 Bioanalyzer.

This clonotype was picked up a small number of times. It has no known antigen specificity. No much larger clone exists at a distance of one base, and base qualities are not known. TCR beta CDR3 regions were amplified from RNA transcripts for repertoire sequencing. The first round of RT-PCR was done with HTBI primers and the Qiagen OneStep RT-PCR kit, and was followed by a second round of multiplex PCR, then size selection and purification. The libraries underwent paired-end sequencing with 100 bp reads on an Illumina HiSeq2000. Processing in the source paper ran as follows. Reads were processed with SOAPnuke, discarding reads with adapters, uncalled bases, mean Phred below 15, or no exact constant-primer or identifier match. High-quality paired reads were merged with COPE v1.2.5. Each unique nucleotide sequence was treated as a clonotype, and MiTCR v1.1 was used to align the clonotypes to the IMGT TRB V, D and J references. Analysis was restricted to V-J combinations with a frequency above 0.0001, which covered about 99% of repertoires. For each V-J combination, a TCR clonal expansion and chaos score was defined as F50 clonal expansion divided by the chaos observed in the TCRdist matrix. Welch's t-statistics and random forest were used to reduce features to some 13 V-J combinations, which were fed into a naive Bayes classifier. The Morisita-Horn index was used to measure how similar the thyroid and blood repertoires were. TCRdb itself trimmed the public reads at Q25 with fastp, ran MiXCR and retained productive beta chains. Rows with a matching CDR3 protein are joined into one entry that keeps the most common DNA and genes. The V and J calls shown here were made by TCRdb, not taken from the authors' results. A total of more than 550,000 distinct CDR3 sequences appear in this sample, 35% to 50% of them only once. The ten most abundant clones make up 2.5% to 3.5% of the sample.

This clonotype was sampled from an adult man with Graves' ophthalmopathy. The chain couples TRBV5-8 to TRBJ2-7; TRBD1 could be the D gene, as 5 bases match. Sequencing was carried out using peripheral blood. At the DNA level, the sequence is TGTGCCAGCAGCGGGCAGGGAATTCAGGTCGACGAGCAGTACTTC. Translated, it reads CASSGQGIQVDEQYF.